The clone carrying this TCR beta chain is a singleton in its sample. Using immunoSEQ multiplex PCR, the repertoire was profiled, and TCRdb retains in-frame clones only, with some absent. The repertoire consists of under 450,000 clones, with about nine tenths occurring once and the leading ten covering around 1.5%. This record comes from a study of blood T cell repertoires in COVID-19. Germline CDR1 GTSNPN, CDR2 SVGIG (reference sequence). The CDR3 runs to 12 residues. The V and J ends lost 2 bases and 7 bases respectively, with 9 bases between them. Sequencing was performed on peripheral blood. This clonotype was obtained from a woman aged 40 to 55 with COVID-19, enrolled during active disease. The V call is TRBV30, the J call TRBJ1-5; D might be TRBD1 (5 bases). CDR3 nucleotides: TGTGCCTGGAGTCTTCCAGGGCAGCCCCAGCATTTT. It yields the protein CAWSLPGQPQHF.